What follows is one T cell receptor (beta chain) and its context. The antigen it binds to is not known. Base qualities were left out, and no much larger clone turns up one base away. This specimen belongs to a study of T cell repertoires in cytomegalovirus infection (dated by TCRdb to 2018 to 2020). With respect to the entire study: Recently identified HLA-C-restricted CMV epitopes, whose presentation resists viral immunomodulation, were targeted by peptide stimulations together with well-studied HLA-B-restricted epitopes. Because public TCR beta signatures pointed to carriage of CMV infection together with the matching HLA type, the HLA type of each donor mattered for the analysis.

The sample's treatment or condition label, decoded: in vitro stimulation with specific CMV peptide epitopes to enrich CMV-specific T cells. The germline V gene encodes CDR1 SGHVS and CDR2 FQNEAQ. Deletion took 1 base off V and 3 bases off J, with a span of 12 bases between the germline ends. From the cysteine through the phenylalanine, the CDR3 covers 15 amino acids. Only the CDR3 part of the read is kept: 45 bases, read in frame from the first base. What the study reported, not specific to this receptor: The ex vivo response was dominated by HLA-C-restricted CMV-specific TCR beta clonotypes, which also provided the single most frequent clonotype in two of eight donors. In both this cohort and an independent 352-donor cohort, the cumulative frequency of public TCR beta family members distinguished carriers of CMV infection plus the relevant HLA type.

TCRdb lists the instrument as Illumina HiSeq 1500. TCRdb took the public reads, trimmed them with fastp at Q25, ran MiXCR for clone calling and kept in-frame beta chains. Every entry covers one CDR3 protein and lists the most common genes and DNA from its rows. Here the sample has about 900,000 distinct CDR3 sequences; more than 25% occur a single time. The ten largest clones capture roughly 13% of the sample. The V and J segments used are TRBV7-8 and TRBJ1-2; a confident D gene designation cannot be given. The source material was cultured CD8+ T cells from PBMCs, sampled from culture after CMV antigen stimulation. The TCR sequence derives from a human donor in good health (CMV status not recorded). Some clones in this sample may be carry-over from other donors' samples. The CDR3 protein is CASSLDVGGDYGYTF. The sequence in DNA is TGTGCCAGCAGCTTAGACGTCGGTGGGGACTATGGCTACACCTTC. Full variable domain (CDR3 extended with the reference TRBV7-8 and TRBJ1-2 proteins): GAGVSQSPRYKVAKRGQDVALRCDPISGHVSLFWYQQALGQGPEFLTYFQNEAQLDKSGLPSDRFFAERPEGSVSTLKIQRTQQEDSAVYLCASSLDVGGDYGYTFGSGTRLTVV.